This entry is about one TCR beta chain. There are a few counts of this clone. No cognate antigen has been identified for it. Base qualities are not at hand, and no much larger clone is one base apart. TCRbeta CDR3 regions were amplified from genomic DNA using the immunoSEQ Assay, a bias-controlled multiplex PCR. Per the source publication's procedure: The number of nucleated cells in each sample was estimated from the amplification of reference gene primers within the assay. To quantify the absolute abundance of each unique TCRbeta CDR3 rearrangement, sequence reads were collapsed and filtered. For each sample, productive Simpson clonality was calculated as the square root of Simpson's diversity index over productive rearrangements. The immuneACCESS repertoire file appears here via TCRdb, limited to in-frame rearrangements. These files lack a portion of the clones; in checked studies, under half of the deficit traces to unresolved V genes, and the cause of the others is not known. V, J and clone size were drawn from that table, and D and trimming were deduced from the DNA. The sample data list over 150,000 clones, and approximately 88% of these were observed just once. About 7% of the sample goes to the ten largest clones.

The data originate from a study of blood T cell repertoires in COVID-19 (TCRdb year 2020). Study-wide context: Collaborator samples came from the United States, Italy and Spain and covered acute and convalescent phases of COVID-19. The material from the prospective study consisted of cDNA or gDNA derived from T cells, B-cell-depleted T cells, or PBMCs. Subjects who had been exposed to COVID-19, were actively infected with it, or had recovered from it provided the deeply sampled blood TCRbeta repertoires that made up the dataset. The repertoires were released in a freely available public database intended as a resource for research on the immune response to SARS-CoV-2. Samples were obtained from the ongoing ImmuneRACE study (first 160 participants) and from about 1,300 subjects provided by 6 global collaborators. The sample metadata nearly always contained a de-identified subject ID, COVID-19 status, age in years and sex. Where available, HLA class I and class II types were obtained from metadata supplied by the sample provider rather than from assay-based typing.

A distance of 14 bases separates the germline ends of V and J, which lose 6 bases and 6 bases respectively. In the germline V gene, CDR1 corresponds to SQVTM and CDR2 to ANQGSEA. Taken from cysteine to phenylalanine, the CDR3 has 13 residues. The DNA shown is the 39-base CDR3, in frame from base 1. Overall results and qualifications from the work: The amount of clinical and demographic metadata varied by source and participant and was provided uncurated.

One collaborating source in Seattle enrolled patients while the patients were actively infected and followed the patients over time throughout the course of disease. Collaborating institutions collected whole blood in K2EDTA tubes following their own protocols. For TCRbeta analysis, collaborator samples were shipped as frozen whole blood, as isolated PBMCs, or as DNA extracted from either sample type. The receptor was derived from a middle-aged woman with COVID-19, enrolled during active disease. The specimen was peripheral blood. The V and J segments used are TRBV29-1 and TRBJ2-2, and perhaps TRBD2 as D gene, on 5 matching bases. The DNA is TGCAGCGTAGAGGGATGGGGAGCCGGGGAGCTGTTTTTT. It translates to CSVEGWGAGELFF.